This passage covers 15 T cell receptor beta chains from one sample sequenced in a study of T cells in tuberculosis. TCRdb's table, derived via immunoSEQ multiplex PCR, lists solely in-frame clones and lacks some. This sample has under 40,000 clones, with over 90% found just once. Sequenced sample: PBMCs. Receptor source: a donor between 10 and 35 years old with latent tuberculosis or without tuberculosis infection.

Written as DNA, the CDR3 is TGTGCCAGCAGTGGGGGGGACAGCGCCTACGAGCAGTACTTC. Protein sequence: CASSGGDSAYEQYF. The gene calls are TRBV6-1 and TRBJ2-7, with D possibly matching TRBD1 (7 bases). The V end lost 4 bases, the J end lost 2 bases, and 12 bases lay between the germline ends. The length of the CDR3 is 14 residues. Germline V gene lookup returns CDR1 MNHNS and CDR2 SASEGT.

V is TRBV5-4 and J is TRBJ1-4; the match to TRBD1 covers 9 bases. The CDR3 is 15 residues long. CDR1 is SGHNT, CDR2 YYREEE, per germline (reference sequence). Germline trimming cut 2 bases from V and 8 bases from J; bases unmatched to any gene: 7. This CDR3 reads CASSLPGQGEEKLFF. The CDR3, as DNA: TGTGCCAGCAGCTTACCGGGACAGGGTGAAGAAAAACTGTTTTTT.

This rearrangement joins TRBV28 to TRBJ1-2; D may be TRBD1 (5 bases). CDR1 is MDHEN, CDR2 SYDVKM, per germline. This CDR3 is built from 18 residues. V was cut by 3 bases and J by 0 bases, with 20 bases left in between. The CDR3 coding sequence is TGTGCCAGCAGTTTTCCCCGGTCCGACAGAGAGGCTAACTATGGCTACACCTTC. It specifies CASSFPRSDREANYGYTF.

This sequence joins TRBV14 and TRBJ2-1; tentatively, D is TRBD2 (6 bases). There are 15 residues in the CDR3. CDR1 is SGHDN, CDR2 FVKESK, per germline. V gave up 1 base and J gave up 5 bases, with 12 bases separating them. Here the CDR3 reads CASSQAGLFNNEQFF. DNA of the CDR3: TGTGCCAGCAGCCAAGCGGGACTCTTTAACAATGAGCAGTTCTTC.

This clone has only a few counts. The rearrangement joins TRBV9 to TRBJ2-7, with 13 bases identical to TRBD2. Looked up from germline, CDR1 is SGDLS and CDR2 is YYNGEE. CDR3 length: 14 amino acids. V lost 3 bases, J lost 9 bases, and 6 bases stayed unmatched. CDR3 nucleotides: TGTGCCAGCAGCGCAGGACTAGCGGGGGAGGTGCAGTACTTC. Translation: CASSAGLAGEVQYF.

The rearrangement uses TRBV6-1 and TRBJ2-7; tentatively, D is TRBD2 (6 bases). The V gene lost 3 bases and the J gene lost 2 bases, with 11 bases spanning the gap. CDR1 and CDR2 (germline): MNHNS, SASEGT. The CDR3 is 14 residues long. DNA of the CDR3: TGTGCCAGCAGTGAGGTAGCGGAAACCTACGAGCAGTACTTC. It translates to CASSEVAETYEQYF.

V gene TRBV9 combines with J gene TRBJ1-2; 8 nucleotides agree with TRBD1. Germline V gene sequence: CDR1 SGDLS, CDR2 YYNGEE. V shed 0 bases and J 4 bases; nucleotides not matched to a gene: 5. The CDR3 runs 15 residues. CDR3 region: CASSVGQGIIYGYTF. CDR3 nucleotide sequence: TGTGCCAGCAGCGTAGGACAGGGGATAATCTATGGCTACACCTTC.

The chain is built from TRBV5-1 and TRBJ1-3; the D is unclear. Germline V gene sequence: CDR1 SGHRS, CDR2 YFSETQ. V dropped 4 bases and J dropped 0 bases, with 11 bases sitting between them. The CDR3 has 15 residues. CDR3 sequence: CASSQTTSSGNTIYF. DNA of the CDR3: TGCGCCAGCAGCCAGACAACGAGCTCTGGAAACACCATATATTTT.

This clone turned up a few times. The V call is TRBV30, the J call TRBJ1-6; 7 bases are shared with TRBD1. V gave up 2 bases and J gave up 7 bases; unmatched junction bases: 5. The CDR3 is 14 residues long. Germline CDR1 is GTSNPN and CDR2 is SVGIG (reference sequence). The CDR3 loop reads CAWSQGTENSPLHF. In nucleotides, the CDR3 is TGTGCCTGGAGTCAAGGGACAGAAAATTCACCCCTCCACTTT.

The gene calls are TRBV2 and TRBJ1-2; weak D call: TRBD1 (6 bases). The germline CDR1 and CDR2 sequences are SNHLY and FYNNEI. V lost 9 bases and J 0 bases, leaving 11 bases between the germline ends. The CDR3 totals 13 residues. The CDR3 DNA sequence: TGTGCCAGTAAACAGGGTGCTAACTATGGCTACACCTTC. It encodes CASKQGANYGYTF. Combining the CDR3 with reference TRBV2 and TRBJ1-2 gives the whole variable domain EPEVTQTPSHQVTQMGQEVILRCVPISNHLYFYWYRQILGQKVEFLVSFYNNEISEKSEIFDDQFSVERPDGSNFTLKIRSTKLEDSAMYFCASKQGANYGYTFGSGTRLTVV.

V usage is TRBV12-2 and J usage is TRBJ2-7; the DNA was not compared with TRBD2, the D call given in the table. TRBV12-2 counts as a pseudogene. The CDR3 spans 16 residues. Here the CDR3 DNA reads TGTGCAAGTCGCCTTAGGCGGCGGGGGGGATCCTACGAGCAGTACTTC. Translated, it gives CASRLRRRGGSYEQYF.

The V and J genes are TRBV9 and TRBJ2-3; no clear D gene. V was shortened by 4 bases and J by 0 bases, with 9 bases between the two germline ends. From germline, CDR1 is SGDLS and CDR2 YYNGEE. This CDR3 has 14 amino acids. CDR3 amino acids: CASSPTRSTDTQYF. The CDR3 bases are TGTGCCAGCAGCCCCACTCGAAGCACAGATACGCAGTATTTT.

The gene calls are TRBV23-1 and TRBJ2-3, with 8 bases aligning to TRBD2. TRBV23-1 is identified as an open reading frame with a role that is uncertain. CDR3 length: 16 residues. With 1 base clipped from V and 2 bases from J, the junction kept 5 bases outside the gene matches. The CDR3 DNA follows: TGCGCCAGCAGTCAATTGGGAGCGGGGGTCACAGATACGCAGTATTTT. Translation: CASSQLGAGVTDTQYF.

The chain is built from TRBV14 and TRBJ1-1, with D hard to call. Per the germline V gene, CDR1 is SGHDN and CDR2 is FVKESK. The V end was cut by 0 bases, the J end by 5 bases, with 10 bases between. This CDR3 is built from 14 residues. The CDR3 loop reads CASSQEARGTEAFF. DNA of the CDR3: TGTGCCAGCAGCCAAGAGGCACGAGGGACTGAAGCTTTCTTT.

The chain combines TRBV6-5 with TRBJ2-7; possible D gene TRBD2, 6 bases. The V end lost 8 bases, the J end lost 1 base, and 15 bases lay between the germline ends. The CDR3 covers 14 residues. Germline CDR1 reads MNHEY; CDR2 reads SVGAGI. CDR3: CASGRRSRSYEQYF. Written as DNA, the CDR3 is TGTGCCAGCGGGAGGCGGTCCCGGTCCTACGAGCAGTACTTC.